This TCR beta chain was obtained from a study of T cells in Graves' hyperthyroidism and ophthalmopathy (dated by TCRdb to the late 2010s). In terms of the full investigation: Peripheral blood was sampled at the time of initial diagnosis, prior to any treatment. To identify TCR V-J signatures that set the groups apart, the researchers used a discovery cohort of about a hundred patients, made up of 43 with Graves' ophthalmopathy and around 58 with stable Graves' hyperthyroidism. An independent validation cohort of around 19 hyperthyroidism patients and 17 patients who later progressed to ophthalmopathy tested prospective prediction of ophthalmopathy. The 90 to 100 discovery patients were randomly split 7:3 into training and test sets. In addition, the study compared T-cell repertoires in thyroid tissue and in blood from five or six Graves' hyperthyroidism patients. Once sampling was done, hyperthyroidism patients were given methimazole at a starting dose of 30 mg daily, whereas ophthalmopathy patients were given high-dose intravenous methylprednisolone. The paper reports TCR Vbeta CDR3 sequencing of roughly 140 peripheral blood samples: 40 or so ophthalmopathy, under 85 hyperthyroidism and around 17 progressor patients. Results the study describes overall, beyond this receptor: A 13 V-J signature model separated ophthalmopathy from stable hyperthyroidism, with roughly 88% sensitivity and 81.08% specificity in cross-validation and 80%/75% in testing. Most expanded thyroid clonotypes (frequency above 0.001) were also detected in blood, suggesting blood repertoires may reflect thyroid immune responses. In validation, the model predicted progression to ophthalmopathy with approximately 71% sensitivity and 72.22% specificity, a median of about 6 months before onset. Sample size was not statistically predetermined, and investigators were not blinded to group allocation.

The TCR beta CDR3 regions were amplified from the RNA transcripts. For the first round of RT-PCR on the TCR CDR3, the HTBI primer set was used together with the Qiagen OneStep RT-PCR kit. The libraries were constructed in a second round of multiplex PCR and then size-selected and purified. The libraries were sequenced on an Illumina HiSeq2000 using paired-end 100 bp reads. In the authors' own workflow: Raw data were processed with SOAPnuke, discarding reads with adapters, uncalled bases, mean Phred below 15, or no exact constant-primer or identifier match. COPE v1.2.5 was used to merge high-quality paired reads, and clonotypes were defined as unique nucleotide sequences. MiTCR v1.1 was used to align clonotypes to the IMGT TRBV, TRBD and TRBJ reference segments. Analysis was restricted to V-J combinations with a frequency above 0.0001, which covered 99.2% of repertoires. The TCS score was defined as the ratio of F50 (clonal expansion) to E x V (chaos), calculated using BLOSUM62-based TCRdist between CDR3 peptides within each V-J. Welch's t-statistics and random forest reduced roughly 530 V-J features to about 13, which were used in a naive Bayes classifier (R e1071). Using fastp trimming at Q25 and MiXCR clonotype assembly, TCRdb reanalyzed the public sequencing data and kept in-frame beta chains. When rows share a CDR3 protein, they turn into one entry using the most common DNA and genes. The V and J calls were not made by the authors but by TCRdb's processing. For this sample the table gives some 600,000 distinct CDR3 sequences, of which approximately 14% were detected only once. The ten biggest clones cover more than 4.5% of the sample.

This clonotype was detected ten times or more. Its antigen is not yet known. No base qualities exist here, and no much larger clone lies one base off it. Spanning cysteine to phenylalanine, the CDR3 consists of 17 amino acids. Solely the CDR3 DNA is kept, with 51 bases framed from the first base. The CDR1 and CDR2 encoded by the germline V gene are MNHEY and SVGEGT. The germline V end is reduced by 7 bases and the J end by 0 bases; junction bases left unmatched: 7. Hyperthyroidism patients were newly diagnosed, had a disease duration of under 2 months, and were aged 18 to 65 years. The study excluded patients with uncontrolled infections, other autoimmune diseases, pregnancy or lactation. Diagnoses were based on clinical symptoms, serum thyroxine and TRAb, thyroid ultrasound and orbital computed tomography. Blood from progressor patients was drawn when they were first diagnosed with hyperthyroidism, before any ophthalmopathy symptoms appeared. PBMCs were separated from approximately 9.9 ml of fresh peripheral blood using Ficoll-Paque density gradient centrifugation. Progressor patients were first diagnosed with Graves' hyperthyroidism and then developed ophthalmopathy during follow-up. Trizol reagent was used to extract total RNA, and RNA quality was then checked on an Agilent 2100 Bioanalyzer.

The rearranged segments are TRBV6-2 or TRBV6-3 and TRBJ2-4, and TRBD1 aligns with 12 junction nucleotides. The sample taken for sequencing was blood. The receptor was derived from a woman in her twenties or thirties with Graves' hyperthyroidism that later progressed to Graves' ophthalmopathy. The DNA sequence is given as TGTGCCAGCACCGACGAGGGACAGGGGGCAGCCAAAAACATTCAGTACTTC. Its translation reads: CASTDEGQGAAKNIQYF.